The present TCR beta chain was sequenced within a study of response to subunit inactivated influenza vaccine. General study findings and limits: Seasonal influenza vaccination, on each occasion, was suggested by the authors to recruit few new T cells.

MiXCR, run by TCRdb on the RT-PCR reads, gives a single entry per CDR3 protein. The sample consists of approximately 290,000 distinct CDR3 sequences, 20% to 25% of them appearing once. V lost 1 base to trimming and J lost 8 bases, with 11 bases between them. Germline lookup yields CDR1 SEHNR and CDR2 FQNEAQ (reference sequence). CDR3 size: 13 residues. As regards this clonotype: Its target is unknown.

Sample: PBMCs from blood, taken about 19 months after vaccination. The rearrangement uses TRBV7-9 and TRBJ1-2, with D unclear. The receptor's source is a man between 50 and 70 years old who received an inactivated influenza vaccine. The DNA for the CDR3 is TGTGCCAGCAGCTTAGAGGCTCCCCGGGGCTACACCTTC. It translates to CASSLEAPRGYTF.